Below, 6 T cell receptor beta chains from the same sample are listed, as sequenced in a study of blood T cell repertoires in COVID-19. This table comes from immunoSEQ multiplex PCR, and its TCRdb copy is limited to in-frame clones, with some not included. The data show over 300,000 clones, around 83% seen once. What was sequenced was peripheral blood. Source of these receptors: a woman aged 50 to 65 with acute or convalescent COVID-19.

The chain combines TRBV2 with TRBJ2-5; weak D call: TRBD1 (5 bases). Germline V gene sequence: CDR1 SNHLY, CDR2 FYNNEI. Trimming left V 11 bases short and J 6 bases short, with 13 bases between. The CDR3 extends over 11 amino acids. CDR3 in amino acids: CAGALDKTQYF. CDR3 DNA: TGTGCCGGCGCTCTGGACAAGACCCAGTACTTC. Using reference TRBV2 and TRBJ2-5 for the parts outside the CDR3, the full variable domain is EPEVTQTPSHQVTQMGQEVILRCVPISNHLYFYWYRQILGQKVEFLVSFYNNEISEKSEIFDDQFSVERPDGSNFTLKIRSTKLEDSAMYFCAGALDKTQYFGPGTRLLVL.

CDR3 amino acids: CASSSPVGFYGYTF. Written as DNA, the CDR3 is TGTGCCAGCAGCTCCCCCGTCGGGTTCTATGGCTACACCTTC. The gene calls are TRBV21-1 and TRBJ1-2. TRBV21-1 is an annotated pseudogene. CDR3 length equals 14 residues.

The genes are TRBV6-4 and TRBJ2-1, with TRBD1 identical over 7 bases. Germline CDR1 and CDR2: MRHNA and SNTAGT. The CDR3 sequence is 13 residues long. Germline trimming cut 5 bases from V and 6 bases from J; bases unmatched to any gene: 4. CDR3 residues: CASSQTGVNEQFF. For the CDR3, the DNA is TGTGCCAGCAGTCAAACAGGGGTCAATGAGCAGTTCTTC.

The CDR3 DNA is TGTGCCAGCAGCCAAGGACAGGGGGCTTATTCACCCCTCCACTTT. Translating gives CASSQGQGAYSPLHF. The rearrangement uses TRBV16 and TRBJ1-6; TRBD1 aligns across 11 bases. Per germline, CDR1 KGHSY and CDR2 FQNENV. J was trimmed by 8 bases and V by 2 bases; bases with no gene match: 2. The CDR3 is 15 residues long.

The chain has TRBV19 and TRBJ2-5; 10 bases line up with TRBD1. The ends lost 5 bases at V and 3 bases at J; junction bases unmatched: 6. The CDR3 runs to 15 residues. In germline, CDR1 is LNHDA, CDR2 SQIVND (reference sequence). The DNA for the CDR3 is TGTGCCAGTAGTCCACGGGGGACAGGGGAAGAGACCCAGTACTTC. This encodes CASSPRGTGEETQYF.

This clone appeared a few times. The V and J genes are TRBV30 and TRBJ1-6; 7 bases are a match to TRBD1. V shed 4 bases and J 8 bases; nucleotides not matched to a gene: 8. Germline lookup yields CDR1 GTSNPN and CDR2 SVGIG (reference sequence). The CDR3 runs 14 residues. CDR3 DNA sequence: TGTGCCTGGACAACCGGGACAGAGCATTCACCCCTCCACTTT. Protein product: CAWTTGTEHSPLHF. Complete variable domain (other parts from reference TRBV30 and TRBJ1-6): SQTIHQWPATLVQPVGSPLSLECTVEGTSNPNLYWYRQAAGRGLQLLFYSVGIGQISSEVPQNLSASRPQDRQFILSSKKLLLSDSGFYLCAWTTGTEHSPLHFGNGTRLTVT.